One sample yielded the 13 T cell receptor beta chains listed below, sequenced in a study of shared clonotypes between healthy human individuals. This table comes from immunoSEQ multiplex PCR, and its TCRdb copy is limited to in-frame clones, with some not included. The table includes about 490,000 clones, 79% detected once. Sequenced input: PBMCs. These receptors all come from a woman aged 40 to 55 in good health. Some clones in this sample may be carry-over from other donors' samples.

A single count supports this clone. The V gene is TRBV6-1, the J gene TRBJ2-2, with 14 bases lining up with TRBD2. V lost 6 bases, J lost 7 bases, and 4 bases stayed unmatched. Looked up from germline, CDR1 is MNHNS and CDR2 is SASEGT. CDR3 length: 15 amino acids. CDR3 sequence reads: CASRGLAGVGGELFF. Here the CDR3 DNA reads TGTGCCAGCAGGGGACTAGCGGGAGTAGGCGGGGAGCTGTTTTTT.

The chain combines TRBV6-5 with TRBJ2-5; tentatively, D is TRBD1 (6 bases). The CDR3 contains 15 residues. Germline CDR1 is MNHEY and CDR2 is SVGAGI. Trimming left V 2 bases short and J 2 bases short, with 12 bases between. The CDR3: CASSYDGQLQETQYF. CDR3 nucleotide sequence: TGTGCCAGCAGTTACGACGGACAGCTACAAGAGACCCAGTACTTC.

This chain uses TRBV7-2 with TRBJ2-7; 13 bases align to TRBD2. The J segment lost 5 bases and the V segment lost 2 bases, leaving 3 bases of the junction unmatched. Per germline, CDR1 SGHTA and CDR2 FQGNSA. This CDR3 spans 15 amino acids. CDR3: CASSLTSGRVNEQYF. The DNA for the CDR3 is TGTGCCAGCAGCTTAACTAGCGGGAGGGTTAACGAGCAGTACTTC.

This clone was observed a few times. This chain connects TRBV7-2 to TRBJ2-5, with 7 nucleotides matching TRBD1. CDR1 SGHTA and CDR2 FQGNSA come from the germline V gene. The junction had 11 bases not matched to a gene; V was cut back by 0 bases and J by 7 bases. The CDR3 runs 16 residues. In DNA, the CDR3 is TGTGCCAGCAGCTTAGCTCGGTCCACGGCAGGGGGGACCCAGTACTTC. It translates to CASSLARSTAGGTQYF. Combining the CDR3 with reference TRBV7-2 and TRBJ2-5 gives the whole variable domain GAGVSQSPSNKVTEKGKDVELRCDPISGHTALYWYRQSLGQGLEFLIYFQGNSAPDKSGLPSDRFSAERTGGSVSTLTIQRTQQEDSAVYLCASSLARSTAGGTQYFGPGTRLLVL.

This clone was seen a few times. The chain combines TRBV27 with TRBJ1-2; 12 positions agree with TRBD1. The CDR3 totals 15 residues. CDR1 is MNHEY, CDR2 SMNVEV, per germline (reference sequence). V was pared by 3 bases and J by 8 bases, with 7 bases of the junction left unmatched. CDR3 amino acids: CASSFSGQGAVGYTF. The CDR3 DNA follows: TGTGCCAGCAGTTTTTCGGGACAGGGGGCAGTGGGCTACACCTTC.

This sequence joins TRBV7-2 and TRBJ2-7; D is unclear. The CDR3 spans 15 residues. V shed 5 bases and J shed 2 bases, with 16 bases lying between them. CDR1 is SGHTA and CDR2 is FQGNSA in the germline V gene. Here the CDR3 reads CASSPRRTAAYEQYF. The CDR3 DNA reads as TGTGCCAGCAGCCCACGACGGACCGCAGCCTACGAGCAGTACTTC.

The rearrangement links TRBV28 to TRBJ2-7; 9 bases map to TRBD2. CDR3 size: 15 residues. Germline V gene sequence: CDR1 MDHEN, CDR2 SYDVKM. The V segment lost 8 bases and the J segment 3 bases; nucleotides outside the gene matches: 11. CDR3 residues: CASAGGTGWFYEQYF. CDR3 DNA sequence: TGTGCCAGCGCGGGGGGGACGGGTTGGTTCTACGAGCAGTACTTC.

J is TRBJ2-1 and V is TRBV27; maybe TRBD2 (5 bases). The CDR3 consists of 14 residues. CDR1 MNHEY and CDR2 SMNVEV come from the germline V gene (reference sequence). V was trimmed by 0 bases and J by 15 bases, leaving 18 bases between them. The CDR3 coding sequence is TGTGCCAGCAGTTTATCCCTAACTAGTTTTAGGGCGTTCTTC. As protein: CASSLSLTSFRAFF.

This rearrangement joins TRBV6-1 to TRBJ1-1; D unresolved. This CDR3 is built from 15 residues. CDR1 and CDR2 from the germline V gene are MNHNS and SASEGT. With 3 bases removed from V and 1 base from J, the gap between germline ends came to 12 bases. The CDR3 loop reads CASSETRLSNTEAFF. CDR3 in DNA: TGTGCCAGCAGTGAGACTAGGTTGTCGAACACTGAAGCTTTCTTT.

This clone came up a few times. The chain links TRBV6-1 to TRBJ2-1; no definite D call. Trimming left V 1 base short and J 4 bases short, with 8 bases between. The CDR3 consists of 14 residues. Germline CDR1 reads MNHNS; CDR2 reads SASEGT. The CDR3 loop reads CASSEVPPYNEQFF. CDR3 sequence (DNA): TGTGCCAGCAGTGAAGTCCCCCCTTACAATGAGCAGTTCTTC.

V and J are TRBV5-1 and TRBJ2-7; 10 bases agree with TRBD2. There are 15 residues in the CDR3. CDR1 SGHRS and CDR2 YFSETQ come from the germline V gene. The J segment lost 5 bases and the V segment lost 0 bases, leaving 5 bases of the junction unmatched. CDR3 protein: CASSLGLAGVDEQYF. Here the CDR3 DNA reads TGCGCCAGCAGCTTGGGTCTAGCGGGAGTTGACGAGCAGTACTTC.

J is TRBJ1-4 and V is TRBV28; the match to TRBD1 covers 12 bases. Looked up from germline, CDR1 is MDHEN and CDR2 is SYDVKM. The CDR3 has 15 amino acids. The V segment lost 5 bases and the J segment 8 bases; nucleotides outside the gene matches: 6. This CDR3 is CASSPRDRGREKLFF. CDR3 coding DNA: TGTGCCAGCAGTCCTCGGGACAGGGGGCGAGAAAAACTGTTTTTT. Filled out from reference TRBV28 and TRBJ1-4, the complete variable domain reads DVKVTQSSRYLVKRTGEKVFLECVQDMDHENMFWYRQDPGLGLRLIYFSYDVKMKEKGDIPEGYSVSREKKERFSLILESASTNQTSMYLCASSPRDRGREKLFFGSGTQLSVL.

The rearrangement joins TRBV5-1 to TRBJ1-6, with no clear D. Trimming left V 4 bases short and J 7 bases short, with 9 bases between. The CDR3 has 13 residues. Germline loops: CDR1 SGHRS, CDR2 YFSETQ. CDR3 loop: CASSEAVNSPLHF. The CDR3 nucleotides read TGCGCCAGCAGCGAGGCAGTAAATTCACCCCTCCACTTT. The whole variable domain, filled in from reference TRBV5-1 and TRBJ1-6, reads KAGVTQTPRYLIKTRGQQVTLSCSPISGHRSVSWYQQTPGQGLQFLFEYFSETQRNKGNFPGRFSGRQFSNSRSEMNVSTLELGDSALYLCASSEAVNSPLHFGNGTRLTVT.